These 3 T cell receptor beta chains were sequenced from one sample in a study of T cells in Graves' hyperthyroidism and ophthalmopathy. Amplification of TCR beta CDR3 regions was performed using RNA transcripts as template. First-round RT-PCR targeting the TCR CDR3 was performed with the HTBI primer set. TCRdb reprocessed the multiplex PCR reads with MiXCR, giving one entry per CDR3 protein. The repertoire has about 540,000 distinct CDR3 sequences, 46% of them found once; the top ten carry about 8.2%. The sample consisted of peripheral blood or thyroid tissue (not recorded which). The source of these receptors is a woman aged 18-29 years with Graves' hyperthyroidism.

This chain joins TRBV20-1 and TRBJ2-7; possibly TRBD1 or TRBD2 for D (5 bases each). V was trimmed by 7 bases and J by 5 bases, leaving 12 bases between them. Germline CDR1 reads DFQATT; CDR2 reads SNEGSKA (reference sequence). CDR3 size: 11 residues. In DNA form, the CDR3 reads TGCAGTGGGGTTACGGGACACGAGCAGTACTTC. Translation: CSGVTGHEQYF.

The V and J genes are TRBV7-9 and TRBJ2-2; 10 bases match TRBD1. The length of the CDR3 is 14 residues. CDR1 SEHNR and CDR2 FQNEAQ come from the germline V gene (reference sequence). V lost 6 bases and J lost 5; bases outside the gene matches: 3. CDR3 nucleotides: TGTGCCAGCAGGTCGGGACAGGGGACCGGGGAGCTGTTTTTT. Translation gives CASRSGQGTGELFF.

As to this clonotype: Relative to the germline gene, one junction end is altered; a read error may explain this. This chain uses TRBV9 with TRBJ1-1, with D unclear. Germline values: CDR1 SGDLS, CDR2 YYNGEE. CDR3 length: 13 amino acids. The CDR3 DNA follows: TGTGCCGGCAGCCTCCACCGGTTCACTGAAGCTTTCTTT. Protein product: CAGSLHRFTEAFF.